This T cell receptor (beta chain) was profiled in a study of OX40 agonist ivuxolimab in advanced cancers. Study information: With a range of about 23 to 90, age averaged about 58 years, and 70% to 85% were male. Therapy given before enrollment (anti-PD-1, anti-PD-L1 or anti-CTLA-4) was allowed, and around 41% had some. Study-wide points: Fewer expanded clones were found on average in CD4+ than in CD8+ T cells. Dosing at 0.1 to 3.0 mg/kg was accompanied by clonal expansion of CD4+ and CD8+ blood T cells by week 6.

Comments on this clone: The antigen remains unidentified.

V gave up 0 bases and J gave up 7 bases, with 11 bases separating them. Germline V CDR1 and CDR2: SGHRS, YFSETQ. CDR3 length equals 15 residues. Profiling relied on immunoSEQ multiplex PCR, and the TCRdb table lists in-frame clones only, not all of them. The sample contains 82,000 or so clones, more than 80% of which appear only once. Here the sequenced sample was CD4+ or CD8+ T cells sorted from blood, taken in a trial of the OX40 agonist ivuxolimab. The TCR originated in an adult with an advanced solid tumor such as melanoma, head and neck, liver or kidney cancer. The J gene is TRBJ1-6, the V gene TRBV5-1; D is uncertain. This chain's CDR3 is CASSLDVVWNSPLHF. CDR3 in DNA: TGCGCCAGCAGCTTGGACGTGGTATGGAATTCACCCCTCCACTTT.